The 15 T cell receptor beta chains in this list originate from one sample, sequenced in a study of shared clonotypes between healthy human individuals. TCRdb's copy holds only in-frame clones and misses some; the assay was immunoSEQ multiplex PCR. The repertoire holds a few million clones, with more than 90% as singletons. The source material was naive CD4+ T cells sorted from blood. Noted subset: CD45RA+ positively selected. The receptors come from a man aged 18 to 30 in good health.

This chain links TRBV10-2 with TRBJ2-7; no clear D gene. Germline-derived CDR1 and CDR2 are WSHSY and SAAADI. The CDR3 consists of 15 residues. Trimming removed 0 bases from V and 6 bases from J, with 15 bases in between. The CDR3 DNA follows: TGCGCCAGCAGTGAGTCAGTGTTCGTTGTGGGCGAGCAGTACTTC. Translated: CASSESVFVVGEQYF.

This clone was counted a single time. J is TRBJ1-6 and V is TRBV27, with TRBD1 as a possible D gene (5 bases). Germline CDR1 MNHEY, CDR2 SMNVEV (reference sequence). V was trimmed by 0 bases and J by 8 bases, leaving 20 bases between them. CDR3 size: 18 residues. CDR3 in amino acids: CASSLSLDSRFFDSPLHF. CDR3 nucleotides: TGTGCCAGCAGTTTATCCCTCGACAGTAGGTTCTTTGATTCACCCCTCCACTTT.

The chain couples TRBV2 to TRBJ2-3; no clear D gene. V dropped 3 bases and J dropped 2 bases, with 9 bases sitting between them. CDR1 is SNHLY and CDR2 is FYNNEI in the germline V gene. The CDR3 is made up of 14 amino acids. The CDR3, as DNA: TGTGCCAGCAGTGACTGGCGGTTCACAGATACGCAGTATTTT. It translates to CASSDWRFTDTQYF.

The gene calls are TRBV2 and TRBJ2-7, with TRBD1 identical over 9 bases. This CDR3 is built from 14 residues. CDR1 is SNHLY, CDR2 FYNNEI, per germline. With V trimmed by 5 bases and J by 3 bases, 5 bases remained unmatched. The CDR3 nucleotides are TGTGCCAGCAGTCCACAGGGGGCGCACTACGAGCAGTACTTC. It encodes CASSPQGAHYEQYF. The whole variable domain, filled in from reference TRBV2 and TRBJ2-7, reads EPEVTQTPSHQVTQMGQEVILRCVPISNHLYFYWYRQILGQKVEFLVSFYNNEISEKSEIFDDQFSVERPDGSNFTLKIRSTKLEDSAMYFCASSPQGAHYEQYFGPGTRLTVT.

The gene calls are TRBV6-6 and TRBJ2-1; D might be TRBD1 (6 bases). Germline-derived CDR1 and CDR2 are MNHNY and SVGAGI (reference sequence). The V end was cut by 5 bases, the J end by 0 bases, with 14 bases between. CDR3 length: 16 residues. CDR3 coding DNA: TGTGCCAGCAGTGCCATGGGGGCTAGCTCCTACAATGAGCAGTTCTTC. This translates into CASSAMGASSYNEQFF.

The chain couples TRBV30 to TRBJ1-5, with 7 bases that match TRBD1. J lost 4 bases, V lost 5 bases, and 8 bases had no gene match. Germline values: CDR1 GTSNPN, CDR2 SVGIG (reference sequence). This CDR3 is 14 amino acids long. In DNA, the CDR3 is TGTGCCTGGGGTGGGACAGCCTCTAATCAGCCCCAGCATTTT. It is translated as CAWGGTASNQPQHF.

The J gene is TRBJ2-2, the V gene TRBV6-6, with D possibly being TRBD1 (5 bases). V lost 5 bases to trimming and J lost 4 bases, with 14 bases between them. Germline assignment: CDR1 MNHNY and CDR2 SVGAGI (reference sequence). The CDR3 sequence is 15 residues long. The CDR3 loop reads CASSPRTTGTGELFF. The CDR3 DNA reads TGTGCCAGCAGTCCCCGGACAACTGGCACCGGGGAGCTGTTTTTT.

This chain joins TRBV6-1 and TRBJ1-6; D remains ambiguous. This CDR3 is built from 13 residues. CDR1 is MNHNS, CDR2 SASEGT, per germline. V lost 6 bases and J 13 bases, leaving 16 bases between the germline ends. CDR3 residues: CASSPPARNPLHF. In nucleotides, the CDR3 is TGTGCCAGCAGCCCACCAGCGAGGAATCCCCTCCACTTT.

The CDR3 protein is CASHTISNQPQHF. CDR3 nucleotides: TGTGCCAGCCACACTATTAGCAATCAGCCCCAGCATTTT. This chain joins TRBV2 and TRBJ1-5; D gene unclear. CDR1 and CDR2 (germline): SNHLY, FYNNEI. This CDR3 has 13 amino acids. V was pared by 8 bases and J by 0 bases, with 8 bases between.

The gene calls are TRBV11-3 and TRBJ2-1; D is perhaps TRBD2 (7 bases). CDR3 length: 14 amino acids. V lost 5 bases to trimming and J lost 3 bases, with 11 bases between them. Germline CDR1 is SGHNT and CDR2 is YENEEA. CDR3 sequence reads: CASSIGGVYNEQFF. The CDR3, as DNA: TGTGCCAGCAGCATAGGGGGGGTCTACAATGAGCAGTTCTTC.

This clone was detected once. The gene calls are TRBV9 and TRBJ1-3, with a tentative D call TRBD1 (6 bases). Trimming cost V 4 bases and J 2 bases, with 13 bases left between them. Germline loops: CDR1 SGDLS, CDR2 YYNGEE. The length of the CDR3 is 15 residues. The CDR3 bases are TGTGCCAGCAGCCCGACCGGGACAACTGGAAACACCATATATTTT. Its protein product is CASSPTGTTGNTIYF. The variable domain in full, completed from reference TRBV9 and TRBJ1-3, reads DSGVTQTPKHLITATGQRVTLRCSPRSGDLSVYWYQQSLDQGLQFLIQYYNGEERAKGNILERFSAQQFPDLHSELNLSSLELGDSALYFCASSPTGTTGNTIYFGEGSWLTVV.

The chain couples TRBV2 to TRBJ1-4, with D tentatively TRBD1 (6 bases). The germline V gene encodes CDR1 SNHLY and CDR2 FYNNEI. Trimming cost V 1 base and J 5 bases, with 11 bases left between them. This CDR3 is built from 15 residues. For the CDR3, the DNA is TGTGCCAGCAGTGAAGTCACAGGGCCAAATGAAAAACTGTTTTTT. As protein: CASSEVTGPNEKLFF.

The chain recombines TRBV15 with TRBJ2-3, with a weak D call TRBD1 (6 bases). The ends were cut back, 0 bases at V and 2 bases at J, with 9 bases in the middle. This CDR3 has 15 amino acids. Germline V CDR1 and CDR2: LNHNV, YYDKDF (reference sequence). The CDR3 protein is CATSRENRDTDTQYF. CDR3 DNA sequence: TGTGCCACCAGCAGAGAGAACAGGGACACAGATACGCAGTATTTT.

This chain links TRBV5-4 with TRBJ1-1; TRBD1 matches 10 bases. Germline CDR1 is SGHNT and CDR2 is YYREEE (reference sequence). The ends lost 3 bases at V and 5 bases at J; junction bases unmatched: 7. The CDR3 runs to 15 residues. Here the CDR3 reads CASSYGTGVGTEAFF. Here the CDR3 DNA reads TGTGCCAGCAGCTACGGGACAGGGGTGGGTACTGAAGCTTTCTTT.

The CDR3 is CASSQTGEGQPQHF. The CDR3 region has the DNA TGTGCCAGCAGCCAGACAGGGGAGGGTCAGCCCCAGCATTTT. The genes are TRBV2 and TRBJ1-5; TRBD1 matches at 8 bases. V lost 6 bases to trimming and J lost 6 bases; unmatched junction nucleotides: 7. This CDR3 comprises 14 residues. Germline assignment: CDR1 SNHLY and CDR2 FYNNEI.